Presented here are 14 T cell receptor beta chains from one specimen sequenced in a study of cytotoxic CD8 clonotypes in ibrutinib-treated CLL. Sequencing was performed with immunoSEQ multiplex PCR; in TCRdb, only in-frame clones are kept and a portion is missing. The sample records under 200,000 clones, roughly four fifths being singletons. Sequenced material: PBMCs, taken after 24 months of ibrutinib treatment. Every receptor here comes from a human donor with chronic lymphocytic leukemia.

J is TRBJ1-2 and V is TRBV19; D may be TRBD1 (6 bases). This CDR3 region has 18 residues. The ends were cut back, 2 bases at V and 3 bases at J, with 22 bases in the middle. The germline V gene has CDR1 LNHDA and CDR2 SQIVND (reference sequence). CDR3 DNA sequence: TGTGCCAGTAGTATATGGGCCCCCCAGGGGTCTGGAGACTATGGCTACACCTTC. It yields the protein CASSIWAPQGSGDYGYTF.

This rearrangement joins TRBV7-2 to TRBJ2-5; D might be TRBD2 (6 bases). The CDR3 length is 16 residues. V was clipped by 2 bases and J by 5 bases, with 18 bases between them. From germline, CDR1 is SGHTA and CDR2 FQGNSA. The CDR3 protein is CASSLKAGRGEETQYF. In nucleotides, the CDR3 is TGTGCCAGCAGCTTAAAAGCAGGGCGCGGGGAGGAGACCCAGTACTTC.

This sequence joins TRBV28 and TRBJ2-5; 10 bases match TRBD2. Per the germline V gene, CDR1 is MDHEN and CDR2 is SYDVKM. The ends lost 3 bases at V and 5 bases at J; junction bases unmatched: 18. The CDR3 is 19 amino acids. The CDR3 DNA follows: TGTGCCAGCAGTTTTCCCTTGAAGAGCGGGAGGGCCTGGGGGGAGACCCAGTACTTC. This gives the protein CASSFPLKSGRAWGETQYF.

This rearrangement joins TRBV7-2 to TRBJ2-1, with TRBD2 matching over 11 bases. Germline V CDR1 and CDR2: SGHTA, FQGNSA. V lost 0 bases and J lost 7; bases outside the gene matches: 5. The CDR3 covers 16 residues. The CDR3 DNA reads TGTGCCAGCAGCTTAGCTAGCGGGAGGGCCTTGAATGAGCAGTTCTTC. Protein: CASSLASGRALNEQFF.

The rearrangement links TRBV7-9 to TRBJ1-2, with a possible D match to TRBD1 (6 bases). CDR1 is SEHNR and CDR2 is FQNEAQ in the germline V gene (reference sequence). The CDR3 sequence is 13 residues long. With 7 bases removed from V and 7 bases from J, the gap between germline ends came to 16 bases. The CDR3 spells CASTATGWGGYTF. The CDR3 region has the DNA TGTGCCAGCACCGCAACAGGGTGGGGTGGCTACACCTTC.

The chain has TRBV7-9 and TRBJ2-1; possible D gene TRBD1, 5 bases. Germline V gene lookup returns CDR1 SEHNR and CDR2 FQNEAQ (reference sequence). The CDR3 is 12 amino acids. The V end lost 5 bases, the J end lost 8 bases, and 10 bases lay between the germline ends. In DNA form, the CDR3 reads TGTGCCAGCAGCCGCCAGGGTGATGAGCAGTTCTTC. This codes for CASSRQGDEQFF.

The rearrangement links TRBV10-1 to TRBJ2-1; the D is unclear. The germline gives CDR1 WNHNN, CDR2 SYGVQD (reference sequence). V was trimmed by 0 bases and J by 4 bases, leaving 13 bases between them. This CDR3 is 16 amino acids long. In DNA, the CDR3 is TGCGCCAGCAGTGAGTCGGTGCAGCCCAAGTACAATGAGCAGTTCTTC. Encoded protein: CASSESVQPKYNEQFF.

This rearrangement joins TRBV20-1 to TRBJ2-7, with no clear D. Looked up from germline, CDR1 is DFQATT and CDR2 is SNEGSKA (reference sequence). The V gene lost 3 bases and the J gene lost 4 bases, with 7 bases spanning the gap. This CDR3 has 11 residues. This chain's CDR3 is CSASLSYEQYF. DNA for the CDR3: TGCAGTGCTAGTTTAAGTTACGAGCAGTACTTC.

CDR3 nucleotides: TGCGCCAGCAGTGAGTCGGCAGGGGTAACTGAAGCTTTCTTT. Encoded protein: CASSESAGVTEAFF. This chain links TRBV10-1 with TRBJ1-1, with D possibly being TRBD1 (6 bases). CDR1 and CDR2 (germline): WNHNN, SYGVQD (reference sequence). Trimming cost V 0 bases and J 5 bases, with 10 bases left between them. The CDR3 consists of 14 residues.

The V call is TRBV7-2, the J call TRBJ1-1; D remains unclear. Germline CDR1 and CDR2: SGHTA and FQGNSA. V was shortened by 1 base and J by 0 bases, with 9 bases between the two germline ends. This CDR3 region has 15 residues. The CDR3, as DNA: TGTGCCAGCAGCTTAGAGAGTCGTTTGAACACTGAAGCTTTCTTT. This sequence encodes CASSLESRLNTEAFF.

The genes are TRBV27 and TRBJ2-7, with 13 nucleotides matching TRBD2. The CDR3 runs 17 residues. Looked up from germline, CDR1 is MNHEY and CDR2 is SMNVEV (reference sequence). Losses at the gene ends were 4 bases for V and 6 bases for J; bases not matched to a gene: 12. CDR3 sequence (DNA): TGTGCCAGCAGTTCCCCTTCACTAGCGGGAGGGGCCGTCGAGCAGTACTTC. The encoded protein is CASSSPSLAGGAVEQYF.

The chain has TRBV11-2 and TRBJ1-2; D unclear. Trimming took 5 bases from V and 5 from J, leaving 21 bases between them. This CDR3 region has 16 residues. Germline loops: CDR1 SGHAT, CDR2 FQNNGV. The CDR3 nucleotides read TGTGCCAGCAGCCCCGCCCACCATCTTTCCGCTTATGGCTACACCTTC. Amino acids: CASSPAHHLSAYGYTF.

The rearrangement uses TRBV30 and TRBJ2-2, with unresolved D. This CDR3 has 13 amino acids. V was pared by 0 bases and J by 8 bases, with 10 bases between. The germline gives CDR1 GTSNPN, CDR2 SVGIG (reference sequence). The CDR3 here is CAWSVLIRGELFF. The CDR3 region has the DNA TGTGCCTGGAGTGTATTAATAAGAGGGGAGCTGTTTTTT.

The chain carries TRBV27 and TRBJ1-2; a weak D match, TRBD1 (6 bases). V was cut by 3 bases and J by 8 bases, with 16 bases left in between. Germline V lookup: CDR1 MNHEY, CDR2 SMNVEV (reference sequence). The CDR3 length is 14 residues. Here the CDR3 DNA reads TGTGCCAGCAGTTTCCTGCAGGGGATGGGCGGCTACACCTTC. Translated, it gives CASSFLQGMGGYTF.